A single T cell receptor (beta chain) is shown here with its context. Vbeta (60) and Jbeta (13) primers were used in the PCR. The protocol was immunoSEQ multiplex PCR, while the TCRdb copy is restricted to in-frame clones and leaves out a portion. The repertoire holds some 140,000 clones, about three quarters seen once, with 1.5% in the top ten. The data are from a study of cytomegalovirus exposure and HLA in healthy donors. The trim removed 7 bases at V and 0 bases at J, leaving 1 base unmatched. This CDR3 is 15 amino acids long. Per the germline V gene, CDR1 is SNHLY and CDR2 is FYNNEI. The sample taken for sequencing was PBMCs. The rearrangement links TRBV2 to TRBJ2-2; 11 positions agree with TRBD1. This TCR derives from a woman under 30 in good health and CMV-seronegative. In nucleotides, the CDR3 is TGTGCCAGCAAGGGACAGGGGGCGAACACCGGGGAGCTGTTTTTT. Residues: CASKGQGANTGELFF.